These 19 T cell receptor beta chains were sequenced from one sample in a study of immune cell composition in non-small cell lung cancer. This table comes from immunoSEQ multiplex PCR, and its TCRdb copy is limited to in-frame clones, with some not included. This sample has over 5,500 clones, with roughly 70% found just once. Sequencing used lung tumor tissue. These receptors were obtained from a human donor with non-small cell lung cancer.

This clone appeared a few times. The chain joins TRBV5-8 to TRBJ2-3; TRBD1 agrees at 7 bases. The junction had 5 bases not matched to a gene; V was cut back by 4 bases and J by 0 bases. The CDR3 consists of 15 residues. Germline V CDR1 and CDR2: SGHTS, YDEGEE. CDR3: CASSPRGRSTDTQYF. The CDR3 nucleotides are TGTGCCAGCAGCCCTAGGGGGCGGAGCACAGATACGCAGTATTTT.

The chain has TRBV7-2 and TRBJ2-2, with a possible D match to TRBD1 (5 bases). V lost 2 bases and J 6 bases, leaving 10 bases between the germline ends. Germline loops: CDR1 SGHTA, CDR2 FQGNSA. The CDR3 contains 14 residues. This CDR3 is CASSLRRVAGELFF. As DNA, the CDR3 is TGTGCCAGCAGCTTACGCAGGGTGGCCGGGGAGCTGTTTTTT.

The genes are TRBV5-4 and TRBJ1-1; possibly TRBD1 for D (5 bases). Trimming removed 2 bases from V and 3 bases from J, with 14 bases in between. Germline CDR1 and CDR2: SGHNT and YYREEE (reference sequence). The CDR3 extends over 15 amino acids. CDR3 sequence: CASSFPVGADTEAFF. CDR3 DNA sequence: TGTGCCAGCAGCTTTCCGGTAGGGGCGGACACTGAAGCTTTCTTT. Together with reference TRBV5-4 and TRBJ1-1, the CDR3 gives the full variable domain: ETGVTQSPTHLIKTRGQQVTLRCSSQSGHNTVSWYQQALGQGPQFIFQYYREEENGRGNFPPRFSGLQFPNYSSELNVNALELDDSALYLCASSFPVGADTEAFFGQGTRLTVV.

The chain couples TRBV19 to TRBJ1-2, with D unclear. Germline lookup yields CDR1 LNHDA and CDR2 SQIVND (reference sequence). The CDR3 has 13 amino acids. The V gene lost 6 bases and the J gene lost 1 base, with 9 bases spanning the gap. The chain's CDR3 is CASSFELNYGYTF. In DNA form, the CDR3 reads TGTGCCAGTAGCTTTGAACTTAACTATGGCTACACCTTC.

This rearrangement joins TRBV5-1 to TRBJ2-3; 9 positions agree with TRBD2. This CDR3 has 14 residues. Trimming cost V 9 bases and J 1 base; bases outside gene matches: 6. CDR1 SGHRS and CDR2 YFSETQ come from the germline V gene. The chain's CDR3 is CATSTSGRTDTQYF. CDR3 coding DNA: TGCGCCACTTCGACTAGCGGACGCACAGATACGCAGTATTTT.

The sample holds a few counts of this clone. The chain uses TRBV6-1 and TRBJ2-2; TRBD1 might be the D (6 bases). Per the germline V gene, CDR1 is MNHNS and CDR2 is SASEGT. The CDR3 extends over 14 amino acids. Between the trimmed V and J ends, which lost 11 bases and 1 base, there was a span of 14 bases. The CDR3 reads CAGLGAGNTGELFF. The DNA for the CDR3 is TGTGCCGGCTTGGGGGCTGGGAACACCGGGGAGCTGTTTTTT.

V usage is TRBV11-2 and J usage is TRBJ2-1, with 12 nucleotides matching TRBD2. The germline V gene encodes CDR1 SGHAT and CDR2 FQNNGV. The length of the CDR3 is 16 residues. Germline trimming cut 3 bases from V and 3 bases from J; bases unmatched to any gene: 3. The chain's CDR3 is CASSFRTSGVYNEQFF. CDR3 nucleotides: TGTGCCAGCAGCTTCCGGACTAGCGGGGTCTACAATGAGCAGTTCTTC.

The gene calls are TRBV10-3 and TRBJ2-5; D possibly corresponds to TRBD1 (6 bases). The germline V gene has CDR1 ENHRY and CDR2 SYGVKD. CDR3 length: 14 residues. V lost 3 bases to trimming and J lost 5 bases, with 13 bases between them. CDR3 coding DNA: TGTGCCATCAGTGAACAAGACAGGTGGGAGACCCAGTACTTC. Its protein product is CAISEQDRWETQYF.

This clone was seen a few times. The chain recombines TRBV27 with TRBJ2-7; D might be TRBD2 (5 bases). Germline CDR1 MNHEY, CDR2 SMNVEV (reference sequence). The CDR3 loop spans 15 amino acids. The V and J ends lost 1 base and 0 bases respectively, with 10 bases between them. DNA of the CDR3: TGTGCCAGCAGTTTATTGTACGGGGTCTCCTACGAGCAGTACTTC. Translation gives CASSLLYGVSYEQYF.

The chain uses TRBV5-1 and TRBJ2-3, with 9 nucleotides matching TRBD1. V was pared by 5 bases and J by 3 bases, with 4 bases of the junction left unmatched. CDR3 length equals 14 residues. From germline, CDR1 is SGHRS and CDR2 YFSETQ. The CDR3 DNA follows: TGCGCCAGCAGGGGGGGACAGGGAACAGATACGCAGTATTTT. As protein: CASRGGQGTDTQYF.

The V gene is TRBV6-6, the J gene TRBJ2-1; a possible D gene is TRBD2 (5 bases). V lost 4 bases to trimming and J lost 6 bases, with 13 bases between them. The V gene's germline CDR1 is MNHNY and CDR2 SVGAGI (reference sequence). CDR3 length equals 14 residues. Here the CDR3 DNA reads TGTGCCAGCAGTTGGGCTAGCTTTGGCAATGAGCAGTTCTTC. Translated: CASSWASFGNEQFF.

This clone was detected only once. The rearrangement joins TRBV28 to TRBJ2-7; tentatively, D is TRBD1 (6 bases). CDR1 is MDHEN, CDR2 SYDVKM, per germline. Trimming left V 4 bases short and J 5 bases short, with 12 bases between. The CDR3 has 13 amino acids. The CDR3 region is CASSSTGYHEQYF. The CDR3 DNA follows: TGTGCCAGCAGTTCTACAGGGTACCACGAGCAGTACTTC.

The chain's CDR3 is CASSLYRNNSPLHF. For the CDR3, the DNA is TGTGCCAGCAGTTTATACAGAAACAATTCACCCCTCCACTTT. V is TRBV27 and J is TRBJ1-6; D is unresolved. The CDR3 has 14 residues. The V gene's germline CDR1 is MNHEY and CDR2 SMNVEV (reference sequence). The V end was cut by 1 base, the J end by 7 bases, with 8 bases between.

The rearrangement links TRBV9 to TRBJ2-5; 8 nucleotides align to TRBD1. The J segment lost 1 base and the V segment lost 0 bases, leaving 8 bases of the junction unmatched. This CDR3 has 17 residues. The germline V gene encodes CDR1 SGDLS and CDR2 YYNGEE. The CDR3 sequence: CASSVGGNQGAQETQYF. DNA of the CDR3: TGTGCCAGCAGCGTAGGGGGTAACCAGGGGGCCCAAGAGACCCAGTACTTC.

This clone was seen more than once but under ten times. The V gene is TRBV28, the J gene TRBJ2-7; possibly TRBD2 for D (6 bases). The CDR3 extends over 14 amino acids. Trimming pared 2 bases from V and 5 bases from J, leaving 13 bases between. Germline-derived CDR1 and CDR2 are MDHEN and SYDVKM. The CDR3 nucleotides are TGTGCCAGCAGTTTACGCAGGGAGGTCGACGAGCAGTACTTC. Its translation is CASSLRREVDEQYF.

CDR3 coding DNA: TGTGCCAGTAGTATAGATCGGGGTCCCTCGGAGACCCAGTACTTC. This translates into CASSIDRGPSETQYF. V usage is TRBV19 and J usage is TRBJ2-5; tentatively, D is TRBD2 (5 bases). The CDR3 loop spans 15 amino acids. V was cut by 0 bases and J by 5 bases, with 13 bases left in between. Germline V gives CDR1 LNHDA, CDR2 SQIVND (reference sequence).

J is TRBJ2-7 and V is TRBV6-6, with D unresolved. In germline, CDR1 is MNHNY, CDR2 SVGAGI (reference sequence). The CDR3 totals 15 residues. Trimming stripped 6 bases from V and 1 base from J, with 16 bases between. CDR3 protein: CASRVADGFSYEQYF. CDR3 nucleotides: TGTGCCAGCAGAGTGGCCGACGGGTTTTCCTACGAGCAGTACTTC.

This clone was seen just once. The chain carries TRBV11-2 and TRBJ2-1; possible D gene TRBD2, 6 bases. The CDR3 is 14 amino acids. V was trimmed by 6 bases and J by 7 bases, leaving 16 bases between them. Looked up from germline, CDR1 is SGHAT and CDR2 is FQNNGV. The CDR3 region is CASSWGGPGNEQFF. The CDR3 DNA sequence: TGTGCCAGCAGTTGGGGAGGACCAGGGAATGAGCAGTTCTTC.

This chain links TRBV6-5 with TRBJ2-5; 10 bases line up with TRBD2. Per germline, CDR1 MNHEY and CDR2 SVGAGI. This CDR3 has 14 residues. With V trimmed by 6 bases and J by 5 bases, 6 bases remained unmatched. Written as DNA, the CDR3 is TGTGCCAGCAGACCGGGACTAGCGTTCGAGACCCAGTACTTC. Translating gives CASRPGLAFETQYF.